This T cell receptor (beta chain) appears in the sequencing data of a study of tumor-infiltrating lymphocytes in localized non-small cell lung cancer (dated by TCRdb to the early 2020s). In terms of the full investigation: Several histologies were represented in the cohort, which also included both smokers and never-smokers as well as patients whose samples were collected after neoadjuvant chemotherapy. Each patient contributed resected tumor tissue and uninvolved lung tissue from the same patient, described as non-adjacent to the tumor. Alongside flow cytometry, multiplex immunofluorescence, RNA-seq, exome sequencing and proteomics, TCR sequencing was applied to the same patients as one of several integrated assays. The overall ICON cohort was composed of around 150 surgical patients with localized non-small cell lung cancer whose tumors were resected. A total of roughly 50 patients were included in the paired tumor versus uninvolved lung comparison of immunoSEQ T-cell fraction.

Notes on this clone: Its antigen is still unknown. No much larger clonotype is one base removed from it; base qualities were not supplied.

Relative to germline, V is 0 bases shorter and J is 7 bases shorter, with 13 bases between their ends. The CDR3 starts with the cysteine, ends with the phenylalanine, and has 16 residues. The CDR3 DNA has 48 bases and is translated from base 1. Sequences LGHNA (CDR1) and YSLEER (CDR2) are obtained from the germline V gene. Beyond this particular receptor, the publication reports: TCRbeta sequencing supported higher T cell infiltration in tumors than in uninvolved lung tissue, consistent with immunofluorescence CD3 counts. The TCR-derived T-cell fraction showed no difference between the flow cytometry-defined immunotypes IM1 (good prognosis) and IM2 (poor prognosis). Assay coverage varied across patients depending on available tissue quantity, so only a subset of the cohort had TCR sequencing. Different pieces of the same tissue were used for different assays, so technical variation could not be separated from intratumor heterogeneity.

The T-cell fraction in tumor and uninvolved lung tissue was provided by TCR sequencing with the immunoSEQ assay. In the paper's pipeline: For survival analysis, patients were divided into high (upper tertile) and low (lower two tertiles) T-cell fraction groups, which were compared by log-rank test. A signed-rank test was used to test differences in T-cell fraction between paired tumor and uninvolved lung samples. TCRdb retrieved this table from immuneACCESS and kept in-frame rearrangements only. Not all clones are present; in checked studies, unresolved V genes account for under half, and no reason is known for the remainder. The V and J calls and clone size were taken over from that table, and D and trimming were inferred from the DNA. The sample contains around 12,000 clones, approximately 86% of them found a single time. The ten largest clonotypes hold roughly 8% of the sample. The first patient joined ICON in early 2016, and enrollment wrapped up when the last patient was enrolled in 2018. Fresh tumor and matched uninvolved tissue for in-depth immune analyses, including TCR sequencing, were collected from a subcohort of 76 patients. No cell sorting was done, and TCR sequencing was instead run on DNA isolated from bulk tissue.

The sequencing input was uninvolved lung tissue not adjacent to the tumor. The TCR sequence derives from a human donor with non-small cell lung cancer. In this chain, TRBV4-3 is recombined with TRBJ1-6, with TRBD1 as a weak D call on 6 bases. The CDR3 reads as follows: CASSQDRLQGNSPLHF. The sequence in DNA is TGCGCCAGCAGCCAAGACCGTCTGCAGGGGAATTCACCCCTCCACTTT.